This T cell receptor (beta chain) appears in the sequencing data of a study of blood T cell repertoires in COVID-19. Profiling relied on immunoSEQ multiplex PCR, and the TCRdb table lists in-frame clones only, not all of them. The data show about 26,000 clones, with roughly 88% seen just once and under 35% held by the top ten. This CDR3 contains 15 residues. Germline-derived CDR1 and CDR2 are SQVTM and ANQGSEA. The ends were cut back, 6 bases at V and 0 bases at J, with 14 bases in the middle. Source material: peripheral blood. The chain couples TRBV29-1 to TRBJ2-2; D is possibly TRBD1 (5 bases). The sequence was collected from a woman aged 80 or over with COVID-19, enrolled during active disease. The CDR3 loop is CSVRIRETNTGELFF. The CDR3 bases are TGCAGCGTCCGAATCAGGGAAACGAACACCGGGGAGCTGTTTTTT.